This TCR beta chain derives from a study of blood T cell repertoires in COVID-19. Generated by immunoSEQ multiplex PCR, the TCRdb table keeps only in-frame clones and is missing some. The table records roughly 300,000 clones, 84% of them present only once. CDR1 SGHTA and CDR2 FQGTGA come from the germline V gene. CDR3 length equals 15 residues. Trimming removed 4 bases from V and 7 bases from J; junction bases left unmatched: 7. This receptor was obtained from a human donor with COVID-19, enrolled during active disease. The donor label of this sample is uncertain. The rearrangement uses TRBV7-3 and TRBJ2-2; 9 positions match TRBD2. The source material was peripheral blood. The DNA for the CDR3 is TGTGCCAGCAGCTCCTCTAGCGGGGCCGTCGGGGAGCTGTTTTTT. It specifies CASSSSSGAVGELFF.